These T cell receptor beta chains were read from a single sample in a study of response to subunit inactivated influenza vaccine. MiXCR, applied by TCRdb to the RT-PCR reads, yields one record per CDR3 protein. The sample includes hundreds of thousands of distinct CDR3 sequences, about an eighth seen only once; the top ten take over 10%. The sequencing used PBMCs from blood, collected more than 35 days after vaccination. These receptors came from a man aged 45-65 years who received an inactivated influenza vaccine. Each CDR3 is given without its conserved first and last residue. The order of the fields is V gene, D gene, J gene, CDR3 protein. D genes are given only for firm matches.

v_gene: TRBV4-1; d_gene: TRBD1; j_gene: TRBJ1-2; CDR3aa: ASSQDSPGQRGYGYT
v_gene: TRBV2; d_gene: -; j_gene: TRBJ1-2; CDR3aa: ASSELRSRNYGYT
v_gene: TRBV20-1; d_gene: -; j_gene: TRBJ1-5; CDR3aa: SALRQGNQPQH
v_gene: TRBV19; d_gene: -; j_gene: TRBJ1-5; CDR3aa: ASSQSGGNQPQH
v_gene: TRBV27; d_gene: TRBD1; j_gene: TRBJ2-7; CDR3aa: ASSSTGNEQY
v_gene: TRBV27; d_gene: -; j_gene: TRBJ1-1; CDR3aa: ASKETGLNTEAF
v_gene: TRBV30; d_gene: -; j_gene: TRBJ1-2; CDR3aa: AWSVQGPGYT
v_gene: TRBV6-2/TRBV6-3; d_gene: -; j_gene: TRBJ1-5; CDR3aa: ASSPSSGRRQPQH
v_gene: TRBV6-5; d_gene: -; j_gene: TRBJ1-5; CDR3aa: ASSYPNSYQPQH
v_gene: TRBV12-3/TRBV12-4; d_gene: TRBD2; j_gene: TRBJ2-1; CDR3aa: ASSPLLAGDNEQF
v_gene: TRBV24-1; d_gene: -; j_gene: TRBJ2-5; CDR3aa: ATSDWGTSHQLVETQY
v_gene: TRBV3-1; d_gene: -; j_gene: TRBJ2-7; CDR3aa: ASSQTGVREQY
v_gene: TRBV3-1; d_gene: -; j_gene: TRBJ1-1; CDR3aa: ASSQTGNTEAF
v_gene: TRBV7-9; d_gene: -; j_gene: TRBJ2-3; CDR3aa: ASSSTGRSTDTQY
v_gene: TRBV20-1; d_gene: -; j_gene: TRBJ2-1; CDR3aa: SARVPPLIRESEQF
v_gene: TRBV12-3/TRBV12-4; d_gene: TRBD1; j_gene: TRBJ2-7; CDR3aa: ASSFGRQGVYEQY
v_gene: TRBV4-2; d_gene: TRBD1; j_gene: TRBJ2-7; CDR3aa: ASSQTYGTGVFYEQY
v_gene: TRBV29-1; d_gene: -; j_gene: TRBJ1-1; CDR3aa: SVVGRDTTEAF
v_gene: TRBV5-1; d_gene: -; j_gene: TRBJ2-2; CDR3aa: ASSLGALGNTGELF
v_gene: TRBV7-9; d_gene: -; j_gene: TRBJ1-1; CDR3aa: ASSPEAVEAF
v_gene: TRBV12-3/TRBV12-4; d_gene: TRBD1; j_gene: TRBJ2-3; CDR3aa: ASSPRSGQGFTDTQY
v_gene: TRBV20-1; d_gene: -; j_gene: TRBJ2-3; CDR3aa: SAGKQSDTQY
v_gene: TRBV5-1; d_gene: TRBD1; j_gene: TRBJ1-6; CDR3aa: ASKDRDSRSSPLH
v_gene: TRBV12-3/TRBV12-4; d_gene: TRBD1; j_gene: TRBJ2-5; CDR3aa: ASSWGTGGRAQY
v_gene: TRBV12-3/TRBV12-4; d_gene: TRBD1; j_gene: TRBJ1-6; CDR3aa: ASSPGQADPLH
v_gene: TRBV15; d_gene: TRBD2; j_gene: TRBJ2-7; CDR3aa: ATSRMAGASYEQY
v_gene: TRBV14; d_gene: -; j_gene: TRBJ2-2; CDR3aa: ASSQGVGAERAGELF
v_gene: TRBV20-1; d_gene: TRBD1; j_gene: TRBJ2-1; CDR3aa: SAIRGGAVGF
v_gene: TRBV13; d_gene: TRBD2; j_gene: TRBJ2-2; CDR3aa: ASSRAGGMTGELF
v_gene: TRBV5-1; d_gene: -; j_gene: TRBJ2-5; CDR3aa: ASSLAEYQETQY
v_gene: TRBV4-2; d_gene: TRBD2; j_gene: TRBJ2-3; CDR3aa: ASSPGLAATDTQY
v_gene: TRBV7-3; d_gene: TRBD1; j_gene: TRBJ2-7; CDR3aa: ASSPRQGAGSEQY
v_gene: TRBV10-3; d_gene: TRBD1; j_gene: TRBJ2-1; CDR3aa: ATKGGTGIRNEQF
v_gene: TRBV6-2/TRBV6-3; d_gene: -; j_gene: TRBJ2-3; CDR3aa: ATHTAGAAGTQY
v_gene: TRBV6-5; d_gene: -; j_gene: TRBJ1-3; CDR3aa: ASSYNRPSGNTIY
v_gene: TRBV20-1; d_gene: -; j_gene: TRBJ2-3; CDR3aa: SARDVGVSTDTQY
v_gene: TRBV24-1; d_gene: -; j_gene: TRBJ1-1; CDR3aa: ATSGAGAEAF
v_gene: TRBV4-2; d_gene: TRBD2; j_gene: TRBJ2-3; CDR3aa: ASSQDPAGADTQY
v_gene: TRBV20-1; d_gene: TRBD2; j_gene: TRBJ2-1; CDR3aa: SARGLALYNEQF
v_gene: TRBV20-1; d_gene: -; j_gene: TRBJ1-4; CDR3aa: SARDRFGEKLF
v_gene: TRBV6-2/TRBV6-3; d_gene: -; j_gene: TRBJ2-7; CDR3aa: ASSYAAGRVEQY
v_gene: TRBV3-1; d_gene: TRBD2; j_gene: TRBJ2-5; CDR3aa: ASSQVSGRDETQY
v_gene: TRBV7-2; d_gene: -; j_gene: TRBJ2-3; CDR3aa: ASSLRAQGHTQY
v_gene: TRBV6-1; d_gene: -; j_gene: TRBJ1-6; CDR3aa: ASSEAVPRGSSPLH
v_gene: TRBV20-1; d_gene: -; j_gene: TRBJ2-3; CDR3aa: SALSVNTDTQY
v_gene: TRBV6-2/TRBV6-3; d_gene: TRBD1; j_gene: TRBJ2-7; CDR3aa: ASSKRQGSYEQY
v_gene: TRBV7-2; d_gene: TRBD1; j_gene: TRBJ2-1; CDR3aa: ASSSKGAHNEQF
v_gene: TRBV5-1; d_gene: -; j_gene: TRBJ2-1; CDR3aa: ASSPGLASLNEQF
v_gene: TRBV20-1; d_gene: TRBD2; j_gene: TRBJ2-1; CDR3aa: SAARTSRVSEQF
v_gene: TRBV29-1; d_gene: -; j_gene: TRBJ1-2; CDR3aa: SVGGAEGYT
v_gene: TRBV12-3/TRBV12-4; d_gene: -; j_gene: TRBJ2-7; CDR3aa: ASSPTGDHEQY
v_gene: TRBV25-1; d_gene: -; j_gene: TRBJ1-2; CDR3aa: ASSDSGTTPGYT
v_gene: TRBV9; d_gene: TRBD2; j_gene: TRBJ2-3; CDR3aa: ASSSSGTRGTDTQY
v_gene: TRBV20-1; d_gene: -; j_gene: TRBJ2-1; CDR3aa: SAEEQF
v_gene: TRBV4-3; d_gene: TRBD1; j_gene: TRBJ2-7; CDR3aa: ASSQGHRGPYEQY